This T cell receptor (beta chain) was identified in a study of T cell changes during pregnancy in multiple sclerosis. V lost 4 bases and J lost 4, with 11 bases in between. The CDR3 is 14 residues long. Per the germline V gene, CDR1 is SGHDT and CDR2 is YYEEEE. Clones were sequenced by immunoSEQ multiplex PCR, and TCRdb holds only the in-frame ones, with some missing. Of about 38,000 clones listed, around 90% are singletons. This TCR was recovered from a female donor in good health, enrolled as a control in a pregnancy study. This rearrangement joins TRBV5-6 to TRBJ2-2; D not resolved. This sample comprised CD4+ T cells from peripheral blood mononuclear cells, obtained in the third trimester of pregnancy. The CDR3 reads CASSHDYGTGELFF. In nucleotides, the CDR3 is TGTGCCAGCAGCCACGATTACGGCACCGGGGAGCTGTTTTTT.